These T cell receptor beta chains were read from a single sample in a study of cytomegalovirus exposure and HLA in healthy donors. The table came from immunoSEQ multiplex PCR; TCRdb's copy has only in-frame clones and leaves some out. The table lists around 140,000 clones, roughly 74% of them singletons, with about 6.8% in the top ten. The sequenced sample consisted of PBMCs. The source of these receptors is a woman between 40 and 55 years old in good health and CMV-seropositive. Both conserved end residues are part of each CDR3. Each record gives: CDR3 length, V gene, CDR3 protein.

13	TRBV29-1	CSAGKGQGDEQYF
15	TRBV28	CASRRTSGSGYEQYF
13	TRBV28	CASIGSSSYEQYF
14	TRBV27	CASSTRTSFYEQFF
13	TRBV28	CASSSSSTDTQYF
14	TRBV5-1	CASSVGQVTETQYF
16	TRBV6-1	CASSEARGTWVDEQFF
18	TRBV27	CASSLRSSGPRVPDTQYF
13	TRBV28	CASRGGLWGTQYF
17	TRBV5-4	CASSSHATSGRSEELFF
15	TRBV5-5	CASRTGTSPYYEQYF
14	TRBV7-9	CASWGGAGAAGYTF
15	TRBV19	CASTLIPGVSYGYTF
16	TRBV27	CASSRRGGRDTGELFF
15	TRBV6-5	CASSAIGTGGIGYTF
14	TRBV5-1	CASSLAGDDQPQHF
14	TRBV10-1	CASSSRLAGWEQYF
16	TRBV12-5	CASGLATSGRRETQYF
14	TRBV6-6	CASSYPTGQETQYF
15	TRBV6-1	CASSALPTVSYEQYF
15	TRBV30	CAWSVRAGGYNEQFF
15	TRBV19	CASSYGGTLNTEAFF
14	TRBV2	CASSGLFLQETQYF
16	TRBV4-1	CASSQTGLEGNSPLHF
14	TRBV7-2	CASSLEGGIETQYF
16	TRBV11-3	CASSFSGLASTDTQYF
13	TRBV7-6	CASSLVKQETQYF
15	TRBV2	CASSPPDSPNQPQHF
18	TRBV18	CASSSSTSGRASYNEQFF
14	TRBV11-3	CASSLAQTGGIQYF
13	TRBV2	CASWDSRNEKLFF
11	TRBV6-1	CASSEFSEQYF
15	TRBV6-5	CASSYSRGPVNEQYF
12	TRBV29-1	CSVAGPEETQYF
14	TRBV5-4	CASSLDRGPDTQYF
15	TRBV27	CASSFAGSGGYGYTF
16	TRBV6-4	CASSDPRTVRNTEAFF
14	TRBV5-1	CASSPGAVREKLFF
17	TRBV19	CASSIDPTSGSYNEQFF
16	TRBV4-1	CASSQGEDVGRQPQHF
13	TRBV6-5	CASSKQGRYGYTF
14	TRBV2	CASSSGRRPLEQFF
13	TRBV28	CASTSLDTGELFF
16	TRBV7-9	CASSSIAGRVYNEQFF
16	TRBV4-2	CASSQVAGYGSGELFF
13	TRBV7-9	CASSLVGFYGYTF
15	TRBV6-1	CASRASRAYNSPLHF
13	TRBV6-5	CASRKTGSYEQYF
17	TRBV4-2	CASSQGSGRGQVYGYTF
16	TRBV7-9	CASSQLTSGRRYEQFF
15	TRBV7-7	CASSQRGGGNYGYTF
15	TRBV28	CASQTTGTGDYEQYF
14	TRBV6-5	CASKMGQGVYPQHF